These 22 T cell receptor beta chains share one sample of origin, sequenced in a study of blood T cell repertoires in COVID-19. Sequencing was performed with immunoSEQ multiplex PCR; in TCRdb, only in-frame clones are kept and a portion is missing. The sample contains roughly 83,000 clones, about 87% of which appear only once. The sequenced sample was peripheral blood. The receptors derive from a man older than 75 with active or convalescent COVID-19.

This rearrangement joins TRBV15 to TRBJ1-5; D is unclear. The germline V gene encodes CDR1 LNHNV and CDR2 YYDKDF (reference sequence). This CDR3 contains 17 residues. V shed 0 bases and J shed 0 bases, with 12 bases lying between them. CDR3 sequence (DNA): TGTGCCACCAGCAGAGATAGGCTTGGGAGTAGCAATCAGCCCCAGCATTTT. Translating it yields CATSRDRLGSSNQPQHF.

The chain links TRBV15 to TRBJ1-5, with 9 nucleotides matching TRBD1. Losses at the gene ends were 5 bases for V and 6 bases for J; bases not matched to a gene: 14. Germline-derived CDR1 and CDR2 are LNHNV and YYDKDF (reference sequence). The CDR3 runs to 17 residues. CDR3 in amino acids: CATSERSGQGIFQPQHF. CDR3 in DNA: TGTGCCACCAGCGAACGATCGGGACAGGGAATTTTTCAGCCCCAGCATTTT. Full variable domain (remainder filled in from reference TRBV15 and TRBJ1-5): DAMVIQNPRYQVTQFGKPVTLSCSQTLNHNVMYWYQQKSSQAPKLLFHYYDKDFNNEADTPDNFQSRRPNTSFCFLDIRSPGLGDTAMYLCATSERSGQGIFQPQHFGDGTRLSIL.

The chain recombines TRBV7-6 with TRBJ2-1; 9 bases map to TRBD2. The CDR3 is 16 amino acids. CDR1 is SGHVS and CDR2 is FNYEAQ in the germline V gene. V lost 1 base, J lost 2 bases, and 3 bases stayed unmatched. As DNA, the CDR3 is TGTGCCAGCAGCTTAGTATCTAGCGGGACCTACAATGAGCAGTTCTTC. Its protein product is CASSLVSSGTYNEQFF.

This clone was observed once. This sequence joins TRBV6-6 and TRBJ1-1; 11 bases are shared with TRBD1. The germline gives CDR1 MNHNY, CDR2 SVGAGI (reference sequence). V shed 5 bases, J shed 2 bases, and the junction held 10 bases outside the gene matches. There are 17 residues in the CDR3. CDR3 residues: CASSHRRTGGVNTEAFF. The DNA of the CDR3 is TGTGCCAGCAGTCACCGGAGGACAGGGGGCGTAAACACTGAAGCTTTCTTT.

The CDR3 region has the DNA TGCAGCGTCAAGGACAGGGGAAGGCAAGAGACCCAGTACTTC. It is translated as CSVKDRGRQETQYF. The chain couples TRBV29-1 to TRBJ2-5; 9 nucleotides match TRBD1. The CDR3 is made up of 14 amino acids. Germline values: CDR1 SQVTM, CDR2 ANQGSEA. The V gene end was trimmed by 6 bases and the J gene end by 2 bases; junction bases not matched to a gene: 7.

This clone came up a few times. V usage is TRBV10-3 and J usage is TRBJ2-1, with 7 bases lining up with TRBD1. V lost 6 bases to trimming and J lost 6 bases; unmatched junction nucleotides: 5. This CDR3 spans 13 amino acids. Germline V gene lookup returns CDR1 ENHRY and CDR2 SYGVKD. CDR3 sequence (DNA): TGTGCCATCAGGGGGGACAGCTCCAATGAGCAGTTCTTC. Translation: CAIRGDSSNEQFF.

The chain couples TRBV3-1 (or the pseudogene TRBV3-2) to TRBJ1-1; maybe TRBD1 (6 bases). The V gene's germline CDR1 is LGHDT and CDR2 YNNKEL (reference sequence). V was trimmed by 1 base and J by 4 bases, leaving 13 bases between them. This CDR3 spans 15 amino acids. The CDR3 reads CASSQGTVRGTEAFF. The CDR3 DNA follows: TGTGCCAGCAGCCAAGGGACAGTGAGGGGCACTGAAGCTTTCTTT.

The chain carries TRBV2 and TRBJ2-3; 11 nucleotides agree with TRBD2. Trimming at V came to 5 bases and at J to 5 bases, leaving 12 bases not matched to a gene. Germline CDR1 and CDR2: SNHLY and FYNNEI. The CDR3 is made up of 17 amino acids. The CDR3 sequence: CASSKTYSGGAGDTQYF. CDR3 in DNA: TGTGCCAGCAGTAAAACGTATAGCGGGGGGGCCGGAGATACGCAGTATTTT.

The chain couples TRBV6-1 to TRBJ1-2, with 9 bases identical to TRBD1. The CDR3 covers 16 residues. The germline V gene encodes CDR1 MNHNS and CDR2 SASEGT. V shed 3 bases, J shed 2 bases, and the junction held 7 bases outside the gene matches. CDR3 sequence: CASSDTGQGRNYGYTF. CDR3 coding DNA: TGTGCCAGCAGTGACACGGGACAGGGACGAAACTATGGCTACACCTTC.

The chain combines TRBV3-1 (or the pseudogene TRBV3-2) with TRBJ2-2; weak D call: TRBD2 (6 bases). Germline CDR1 reads LGHDT; CDR2 reads YNNKEL (reference sequence). Trimming shortened V by 0 bases and J by 6 bases, and 14 bases separated the two germline ends. This CDR3 spans 16 amino acids. CDR3 amino acids: CASSQEFGGYSGELFF. The CDR3 nucleotides are TGTGCCAGCAGCCAAGAGTTCGGGGGATACTCCGGGGAGCTGTTTTTT.

The chain has TRBV6-5 and TRBJ2-7; the D is unclear. Germline loops: CDR1 MNHEY, CDR2 SVGAGI. V lost 8 bases, J lost 2 bases, and 16 bases lay in between. The CDR3 is 14 residues long. CDR3 nucleotide sequence: TGTGCCAGCCGATACACTGACGGAGCCTACGAGCAGTACGTC. It codes for CASRYTDGAYEQYV.

The chain couples TRBV7-9 to TRBJ1-5; D uncertain. Germline CDR1 SEHNR, CDR2 FQNEAQ (reference sequence). CDR3 length equals 13 residues. Deletions cut 1 base from V and 8 bases from J, with 9 bases between. The CDR3 reads CASSLGPRKPQHF. CDR3 DNA sequence: TGTGCCAGCAGCTTAGGCCCCAGGAAGCCCCAGCATTTT.

The chain recombines TRBV5-6 with TRBJ2-5; a weak D match, TRBD1 (7 bases). In germline, CDR1 is SGHDT, CDR2 YYEEEE. V was cut by 3 bases and J by 2 bases, with 14 bases left in between. This CDR3 comprises 15 residues. CDR3 loop: CASSYYRGGQETQYF. CDR3 nucleotides: TGTGCCAGCAGCTATTACAGGGGAGGACAAGAGACCCAGTACTTC.

This clone was seen only once. The chain joins TRBV13 to TRBJ2-1; 9 nucleotides match TRBD2. This CDR3 is 18 amino acids long. In germline, CDR1 is PRHDT, CDR2 FYEKMQ (reference sequence). V shed 1 base and J 3 bases; nucleotides not matched to a gene: 10. Here the CDR3 DNA reads TGTGCCAGCAGCTTAGTATTTCAGACTAGCGGACTCTACAATGAGCAGTTCTTC. It translates to CASSLVFQTSGLYNEQFF.

V is TRBV7-8 and J is TRBJ1-5, with D possibly matching TRBD1 (5 bases). This CDR3 has 16 amino acids. The V gene's germline CDR1 is SGHVS and CDR2 FQNEAQ. With 2 bases removed from V and 0 bases from J, the gap between germline ends came to 11 bases. The CDR3 sequence: CASSLTGGYSNQPQHF. Here the CDR3 DNA reads TGTGCCAGCAGCTTAACGGGGGGATATAGCAATCAGCCCCAGCATTTT.

This clone was observed a single time. J is TRBJ2-3 and V is TRBV4-1, with 15 bases that match TRBD2. The ends lost 0 bases at V and 3 bases at J; junction bases unmatched: 7. Germline CDR1 is MGHRA and CDR2 is YSYEKL. This CDR3 has 19 amino acids. CDR3 DNA: TGCGCCAGCAGCCAAGATGGAGGACTAGCGGGAGGGGTGACAGATACGCAGTATTTT. Protein sequence: CASSQDGGLAGGVTDTQYF.

The V and J genes are TRBV7-9 and TRBJ2-1; the D gene is possibly TRBD2 (6 bases). CDR1 and CDR2 (germline): SEHNR, FQNEAQ (reference sequence). Trimming cost V 1 base and J 2 bases, with 15 bases left between them. The CDR3 is 17 amino acids. This chain's CDR3 is CASSLEGLARAYNEQFF. The CDR3 DNA sequence: TGTGCCAGCAGCTTAGAGGGACTCGCACGCGCCTACAATGAGCAGTTCTTC. The complete variable domain, with remaining parts taken from reference TRBV7-9 and TRBJ2-1, reads DTGVSQNPRHKITKRGQNVTFRCDPISEHNRLYWYRQTLGQGPEFLTYFQNEAQLEKSRLLSDRFSAERPKGSFSTLEIQRTEQGDSAMYLCASSLEGLARAYNEQFFGPGTRLTVL.

This clone was detected once. The gene calls are TRBV18 and TRBJ2-2, with TRBD1 matching 7 bases. Trimming removed 5 bases from V and 1 base from J; junction bases left unmatched: 4. The length of the CDR3 is 15 residues. CDR1 is KGHSH, CDR2 LQKENI, per germline. The CDR3 DNA sequence: TGTGCCAGCTCAACTCGGACAGGGAACACCGGGGAGCTGTTTTTT. Its protein is CASSTRTGNTGELFF.

This sequence joins TRBV5-6 and TRBJ1-1; TRBD1 matches 10 bases. The CDR3 totals 14 residues. Losses at the gene ends were 3 bases for V and 1 base for J; bases not matched to a gene: 0. Looked up from germline, CDR1 is SGHDT and CDR2 is YYEEEE. The CDR3 DNA follows: TGTGCCAGCAGCTGGGACAGGGGGAACACTGAAGCTTTCTTT. This translates into CASSWDRGNTEAFF.

Here the CDR3 reads CASSLGRGPGYTF. CDR3 bases: TGTGCCAGCAGTTTAGGCAGGGGGCCTGGCTACACCTTC. The chain links TRBV28 to TRBJ1-2, with 8 bases that match TRBD1. After removal of 2 bases from V and 7 bases from J, the junction contained 3 bases not matched to a gene. The CDR3 is made up of 13 amino acids. The V gene's germline CDR1 is MDHEN and CDR2 SYDVKM.

The chain links TRBV24-1 to TRBJ2-6; D is unresolved. V was clipped by 4 bases and J by 0 bases, with 9 bases between them. The CDR3 runs 16 residues. Germline V lookup: CDR1 KGHDR, CDR2 SFDVKD. The CDR3 sequence is CATSDRARSGANVLTF. The DNA for the CDR3 is TGTGCCACCAGTGACCGCGCCCGCTCTGGGGCCAACGTCCTGACTTTC.

The chain couples TRBV10-2 to TRBJ1-3; D is unresolved. The CDR3 has 15 amino acids. V was clipped by 2 bases and J by 0 bases, with 8 bases between them. From germline, CDR1 is WSHSY and CDR2 SAAADI. The CDR3 bases are TGCGCCAGCAGTGAGAACACCAACTCTGGAAACACCATATATTTT. Translation: CASSENTNSGNTIYF.